This entry lists 25 T cell receptor beta chains sequenced from one sample in a study of CD8 T cells in ankylosing spondylitis. Study results and limitations: Ankylosing spondylitis blood appeared to be characterized by a TCR beta motif of several highly homologous variants.

TCRdb processed the 5' RACE reads anew with MiXCR; each CDR3 protein has one entry. The sample carries roughly 450,000 distinct CDR3 sequences, roughly 27% recorded once. The antigens these receptors bind are not known. The sequenced sample was blood, either unsorted or a sorted T cell fraction (not recorded which). The receptors stem from a male donor with ankylosing spondylitis.

The V and J genes are TRBV12-3 or TRBV12-4 and TRBJ2-3; 8 nucleotides line up with TRBD1. The CDR3 length is 19 residues. V trimming: 6 bases; J trimming: 0 bases; junction bases outside the gene matches: 17. The CDR3 coding sequence is TGTGCCAGCAGAACCAGACAGGGGCCAAGGATGGGAAGCACAGATACGCAGTATTTT. This gives the protein CASRTRQGPRMGSTDTQYF.

The chain employs TRBV11-2 and TRBJ2-4; 9 positions agree with TRBD2. CDR1 is SGHAT and CDR2 is FQNNGV in the germline V gene. Trimming removed 0 bases from V and 6 bases from J; junction bases left unmatched: 12. This CDR3 is built from 18 residues. In nucleotides, the CDR3 is TGTGCCAGCAGCTTAGATCGGAGTAGCGGGAGATTGAGAAACATTCAGTACTTC. As protein: CASSLDRSSGRLRNIQYF. Using reference TRBV11-2 and TRBJ2-4 for the parts outside the CDR3, the full variable domain is EAGVAQSPRYKIIEKRQSVAFWCNPISGHATLYWYQQILGQGPKLLIQFQNNGVVDDSQLPKDRFSAERLKGVDSTLKIQPAKLEDSAVYLCASSLDRSSGRLRNIQYFGAGTRLSVL.

The rearrangement uses TRBV18 and TRBJ2-1; 9 bases fit TRBD2. The germline V gene encodes CDR1 KGHSH and CDR2 LQKENI. The V segment lost 0 bases and the J segment 7 bases; nucleotides outside the gene matches: 4. This CDR3 is built from 15 residues. CDR3 DNA sequence: TGTGCCAGCTCACCACCTACTAGCGGGCCTAATGAGCAGTTCTTC. This gives the protein CASSPPTSGPNEQFF.

The genes are TRBV5-1 and TRBJ2-1, with 14 bases fitting TRBD2. Trimming at V came to 4 bases and at J to 10 bases, leaving 10 bases not matched to a gene. CDR3 length: 16 residues. CDR1 and CDR2 from the germline V gene are SGHRS and YFSETQ. The CDR3 DNA follows: TGCGCCAGCAGCCCGGGAGGGACTAGCGGGAGACTCGAGCAGTTCTTC. Translation: CASSPGGTSGRLEQFF.

This clonotype was counted only a few times. The chain carries TRBV25-1 and TRBJ2-1, with 10 bases lining up with TRBD2. Germline lookup yields CDR1 MGHDK and CDR2 SYGVNS. The V and J ends lost 8 bases and 7 bases, in that order; junction bases with no gene match: 5. This CDR3 contains 13 residues. This CDR3 reads CASGGLAKNEQFF. The CDR3 DNA is TGTGCCAGCGGGGGACTAGCGAAGAATGAGCAGTTCTTC. Full variable domain (rest looked up from reference TRBV25-1 and TRBJ2-1): EADIYQTPRYLVIGTGKKITLECSQTMGHDKMYWYQQDPGMELHLIHYSYGVNSTEKGDLSSESTVSRIRTEHFPLTLESARPSHTSQYLCASGGLAKNEQFFGPGTRLTVL.

The chain recombines TRBV2 with TRBJ2-2, with D possibly TRBD2 on 5 matching bases. V was cut by 8 bases and J by 1 base, with 11 bases left in between. Looked up from germline, CDR1 is SNHLY and CDR2 is FYNNEI. The CDR3 totals 14 residues. The CDR3 here is CASLRAENTGELFF. CDR3 DNA: TGTGCCAGCCTAAGAGCGGAGAACACCGGGGAGCTGTTTTTT.

This clonotype was picked up a small number of times. The CDR3, as DNA: TGCGCCAGCAGCCGACGGGACGGTTACACAGATACGCAGTATTTT. Its protein is CASSRRDGYTDTQYF. This chain joins TRBV4-1 and TRBJ2-3; the D call may be TRBD1 or TRBD2 (5 bases each). V gave up 4 bases and J gave up 2 bases, with 13 bases separating them. CDR3 length: 15 residues. Germline values: CDR1 MGHRA, CDR2 YSYEKL.

This clonotype was counted only a few times. The chain joins TRBV4-1 to TRBJ1-2; D perhaps matches TRBD1 (5 bases). Germline CDR1 and CDR2: MGHRA and YSYEKL. Trimming shortened V by 0 bases and J by 7 bases, and 15 bases separated the two germline ends. The CDR3 runs to 15 residues. The CDR3 is CASSQDQGTLSGYTF. The DNA for the CDR3 is TGCGCCAGCAGCCAAGATCAAGGGACGCTCAGTGGCTACACCTTC.

This clonotype has a handful of counts. This chain uses TRBV7-2 with TRBJ2-5; 10 nucleotides agree with TRBD2. This CDR3 is 12 amino acids long. Germline V gives CDR1 SGHTA, CDR2 FQGNSA. V dropped 3 bases and J dropped 12; count of bases not matched to a gene: 4. The CDR3 loop is CASSFLAGEKYF. The DNA of the CDR3 is TGTGCCAGCAGCTTTCTAGCGGGAGAGAAGTACTTC.

A few counts support this clonotype. The CDR3 nucleotides are TGTGCCAGCAGCTTAGGGGGGAGGGAGGCAGATACGCAGTATTTT. Translating it yields CASSLGGREADTQYF. This chain uses TRBV7-2 with TRBJ2-3; TRBD2 matches at 7 bases. The CDR3 has 15 amino acids. Germline lookup yields CDR1 SGHTA and CDR2 FQGNSA. The trim removed 1 base at V and 4 bases at J, leaving 5 bases unmatched.

This clonotype was observed a handful of times. This chain connects TRBV7-9 to TRBJ1-1; D unclear. This CDR3 is 15 amino acids long. Trimming stripped 1 base from V and 2 bases from J, with 11 bases between. The germline V gene encodes CDR1 SEHNR and CDR2 FQNEAQ (reference sequence). The chain's CDR3 is CASSLVVNHNTEAFF. The CDR3 region has the DNA TGTGCCAGCAGCTTAGTGGTCAACCATAACACTGAAGCTTTCTTT.

J is TRBJ2-1 and V is TRBV11-2, with D unresolved. V gave up 1 base and J gave up 7 bases, with 11 bases separating them. Germline CDR1 is SGHAT and CDR2 is FQNNGV. The CDR3 totals 14 residues. CDR3 DNA: TGTGCCAGCAGCTTAGTTACTTCTTGGAATGAGCAGTTCTTC. This encodes CASSLVTSWNEQFF.

Comment on this clonotype: A clone one base away is much larger, so this may be a read error. This chain links TRBV12-3 or TRBV12-4 with TRBJ2-3, with 10 bases that match TRBD2. The CDR3 totals 14 residues. In nucleotides, the CDR3 is TGTGCCAGCAGTCTAGCGGGAGTGCCAGATACGCAGTATTTT. It encodes CASSLAGVPDTQYF.

The J gene is TRBJ1-2, the V gene TRBV20-1; 8 nucleotides align to TRBD1. Trimming cost V 4 bases and J 4 bases; bases outside gene matches: 11. This CDR3 region has 15 residues. Per the germline V gene, CDR1 is DFQATT and CDR2 is SNEGSKA (reference sequence). The CDR3, as DNA: TGCAGTGCTAACAAAGTCAGGGGGCAGGTCTATGGCTACACCTTC. Translating gives CSANKVRGQVYGYTF.

This clonotype showed up just a few times. The rearrangement links TRBV20-1 to TRBJ2-5; 14 positions agree with TRBD2. CDR1 DFQATT and CDR2 SNEGSKA come from the germline V gene (reference sequence). CDR3 length: 15 amino acids. The trim removed 1 base at V and 5 bases at J, leaving 3 bases unmatched. CDR3 region: CSARAGTSGSETQYF. The DNA for the CDR3 is TGCAGTGCTAGAGCCGGGACTAGCGGGAGTGAGACCCAGTACTTC.

V is TRBV18 and J is TRBJ2-1; no clear D. V lost 2 bases to trimming and J lost 3 bases, with 11 bases between them. Germline CDR1 and CDR2: KGHSH and LQKENI. There are 15 residues in the CDR3. CDR3 sequence (DNA): TGTGCCAGCTCACCAGCGGATCCCGACTACAATGAGCAGTTCTTC. Translated, it gives CASSPADPDYNEQFF.

This clonotype has only a few counts. The chain links TRBV29-1 to TRBJ1-1; possible D gene TRBD1, 5 bases. V lost 7 bases to trimming and J lost 6 bases, with 15 bases between them. Per germline, CDR1 SQVTM and CDR2 ANQGSEA. CDR3 size: 12 residues. CDR3 DNA sequence: TGCAGCGCATTGACAGTTAAAGCTGAAGCTTTCTTT. Its protein is CSALTVKAEAFF.

This clonotype showed up just a few times. This chain links TRBV6-2 or TRBV6-3 with TRBJ1-2, with no clear D. The CDR3 loop spans 15 amino acids. Per germline, CDR1 MNHEY and CDR2 SVGEGT. V was cut by 4 bases and J by 1 base, with 13 bases left in between. CDR3 region: CASSSYSAVNYGYTF. For the CDR3, the DNA is TGTGCCAGCAGTTCCTACTCCGCCGTTAACTATGGCTACACCTTC.

Many counts were recorded for this clonotype. This chain joins TRBV18 and TRBJ1-2; possible D gene TRBD1, 5 bases. The V end was cut by 5 bases, the J end by 13 bases, with 17 bases between. Germline CDR1 KGHSH, CDR2 LQKENI. The CDR3 is made up of 12 amino acids. CDR3 sequence reads: CASSSGTGLATF. The CDR3 bases are TGTGCCAGCTCATCGGGGACCGGCCTTGCCACCTTC.

This clonotype was seen at least ten times. The chain carries TRBV3-1 and TRBJ2-1; 7 bases agree with TRBD2. V dropped 8 bases and J dropped 3; count of bases not matched to a gene: 10. The CDR3 contains 15 residues. Germline V gene lookup returns CDR1 LGHDT and CDR2 YNNKEL (reference sequence). The CDR3 DNA sequence: TGTGCCAGCTCACCCCGAGGCGGGAGCTACAATGAGCAGTTCTTC. Encoded protein: CASSPRGGSYNEQFF.

This clonotype was recorded a few times. The chain is built from TRBV6-1 and TRBJ2-1; TRBD1 matches at 11 bases. J was trimmed by 12 bases and V by 4 bases; bases with no gene match: 8. CDR3 length: 14 amino acids. Per the germline V gene, CDR1 is MNHNS and CDR2 is SASEGT. The CDR3 nucleotides read TGTGCCAGCAGTGGGGGACAGGGGGGTTTATGGCAGTTCTTC. Its protein is CASSGGQGGLWQFF.

The sample holds one count of this clonotype. The V and J genes are TRBV30 and TRBJ2-1; TRBD1 aligns across 8 bases. The CDR3 totals 15 residues. Per germline, CDR1 GTSNPN and CDR2 SVGIG (reference sequence). Germline trimming cut 0 bases from V and 9 bases from J; bases unmatched to any gene: 10. The DNA for the CDR3 is TGTGCCTGGAGTGTTACCCAGGGGGCGTTGGGTGAGCAGTTCTTC. Protein product: CAWSVTQGALGEQFF.

This clonotype was detected only a few times. The chain employs TRBV11-2 and TRBJ2-3; the match to TRBD2 covers 10 bases. The V gene's germline CDR1 is SGHAT and CDR2 FQNNGV. The CDR3 runs 16 residues. V lost 4 bases to trimming and J lost 4 bases; unmatched junction nucleotides: 8. CDR3 nucleotide sequence: TGTGCCAGCAGCTGGGGGATAGCGGGAGGCTCAGATACGCAGTATTTT. It is translated as CASSWGIAGGSDTQYF.

The DNA for the CDR3 is TGTGCCAGCAGCCAATCGAGCTATGGCTACACCTTC. Translated, it gives CASSQSSYGYTF. The chain links TRBV3-1 to TRBJ1-2; D ambiguous. V was pared by 2 bases and J by 4 bases, with 5 bases between. The length of the CDR3 is 12 residues. In germline, CDR1 is LGHDT, CDR2 YNNKEL (reference sequence).

The chain combines TRBV19 with TRBJ2-1, with 8 bases matching TRBD2. Germline CDR1 reads LNHDA; CDR2 reads SQIVND (reference sequence). The V gene end was trimmed by 5 bases and the J gene end by 5 bases; junction bases not matched to a gene: 8. The CDR3 length is 15 residues. CDR3 sequence (DNA): TGTGCCAGTAGTTCAGCAGCGGGAGAAAACAATGAGCAGTTCTTC. It translates to CASSSAAGENNEQFF.